This T cell receptor (beta chain) was sequenced during a study of T cell responses to AZD1222 COVID-19 vaccine (dated by TCRdb to about 2021). For the study in its entirety: AZD1222 recipients whose second dose came at about 4 weeks and those whose second dose came at about 12 weeks were combined into one group, since spike-specific TCR depth and breadth did not differ between the two schedules. Trial participants were enrolled into age subgroups of 18-55, 56-69 and 70-plus years, which contained about 150, 27 and 61 TCR-sequenced participants, respectively. TCR sequencing covered more than 230 trial participants: around 210 given two doses of AZD1222 and about 26 given two doses of MenACWY control vaccine.

The meaning of the sample's time point label: baseline before first vaccination. Samples from vaccinated people were obtained from the UK trials COV001 and COV002, which included a single-blind randomized controlled phase 2/3 trial of AZD1222 (ChAdOx1 nCoV-19) in healthy adults. Trial participant PBMC samples were collected at day 0 and day 28 after the second dose for TCRbeta chain sequencing. For CDR1 and CDR2, the germline V gene lists MGHDK and SYGVNS. The V end loses 2 bases and the J end loses 8 bases, and a stretch of 9 bases separates them. Taken from cysteine to phenylalanine, the CDR3 has 13 residues. Of all the DNA, just the CDR3 is kept, 39 bases in frame from base 1. Details on this clone: The antigen this receptor binds is unknown. Base qualities are not at hand, and no much larger clone is one base apart.

Overall study results and their limits: Spike-specific TCR breadth and depth rose significantly after two AZD1222 doses compared with day 0 and with MenACWY recipients. Because no day 14 peak-response samples were available, repertoires were characterized only after the peak T cell response. Participants were mostly white British, with more females than males. The authors suggested clonal diversity may have been underestimated. Epitopes outside the regions mutated in the B.1.351 and B.1.1.7 variants were reportedly recognized by nearly half of the unique spike-specific TCRs. Conclusions about previously exposed vaccinees are limited because only five to seven AZD1222 recipients were SARS-CoV-2 seropositive at baseline. In the small 56-69-year group, the increase in depth fell short of significance, most likely because of low power. The vaccine-associated CD4 TCRs covered the entire spike protein, and the dominant responses fell in regions 160-218 and 743-854.

The CDR3 regions of human TCRbeta chains were analyzed by immunosequencing. The published analysis was carried out like this. Repertoire TCRs were matched against a reference library of SARS-CoV-2-specific TCRs generated with the MIRA antigen-specificity platform. Breadth meant the fraction of unique TCRs that were SARS-CoV-2-associated, whereas depth meant the fraction of total T cells that were SARS-CoV-2-associated. Using the MIRA data, each spike-specific TCR was assigned both to the spike region to which the TCR was reactive and to a CD4 or CD8 class. Log10-transformed breadth and depth values were compared by one-way ANOVA with Sidak's multiple comparisons tests. TCRdb re-hosts the immuneACCESS table, in-frame sequences only. Its copies lack some clones; in the studies checked, an unresolved V gene accounts for under half of them, and the cause for the rest is not known. The V and J calls and clone size come from that table; D and trimming were worked out from the DNA. This sample gives about 130,000 clones in total; 94% of them show up just once. Jointly, the top ten make up around 7% of the sample.

The origin of this receptor is an adult in good health. In this chain, TRBV25-1 is recombined with TRBJ1-4; the D gene lacks a confident call. Here the sequenced sample was peripheral blood, taken on day 0 of AZD1222 vaccination. The CDR3 region reads CASSEGSGEKLFF. Here is the DNA: TGTGCCAGCAGTGAAGGCTCTGGGGAAAAACTGTTTTTT.